Detailed here is one TCR beta chain. Its antigen remains unknown. No patient had received any treatment before thyroid surgery. The entry originates in a study of metastatic and nonmetastatic thyroid tumors. The overall study: The comparison covered peripheral blood and tumor or nodule tissue in malignant and benign thyroid patients. Study-wide results and limits: Benign nodules reportedly had significantly lower TCR beta diversity than malignant thyroid tumors in blood and tumor.

The V gene's germline CDR1 is DFQATT and CDR2 SNEGSKA (reference sequence). The V segment lost 6 bases and the J segment 0 bases; nucleotides outside the gene matches: 4. The CDR3 loop spans 14 amino acids. In the authors' workflow: The authors used CDR3 differences across clinicopathological groups to build a distant-metastasis classifier for papillary thyroid cancer. TCRdb called clones again from the PCR reads with MiXCR. These V and J calls derive from TCRdb rather than the authors' analysis. The table has fewer than 70,000 clones, just under 30% seen once. The chain couples TRBV20-1 to TRBJ1-5; 8 positions agree with TRBD1. Sequencing used blood. This receptor was taken from a female donor with papillary thyroid cancer or a benign thyroid nodule (not recorded which). Some clones in this sample may be carry-over from other donors' samples. The CDR3 DNA reads TGCAGTGCCCGGACAGGGTATAGCAATCAGCCCCAGCATTTT. Its translation is CSARTGYSNQPQHF.